The 27 T cell receptor beta chains below come from one sample, sequenced in a study of blood T cell repertoires in COVID-19. Some clones are missing from TCRdb's copy, which holds only in-frame ones; the method was immunoSEQ multiplex PCR. Here the sample spans 200,000 or so clones, roughly 90% being singletons. The sample comprised peripheral blood. Every receptor here comes from a woman in her fifties or sixties with acute or convalescent COVID-19.

The gene calls are TRBV3-1 (or the pseudogene TRBV3-2) and TRBJ2-2, with 7 bases aligning to TRBD1. CDR3 length: 16 residues. V gave up 4 bases and J gave up 7 bases; unmatched junction bases: 12. CDR1 LGHDT and CDR2 YNNKEL come from the germline V gene (reference sequence). The CDR3: CASSPRQGIIIGELFF. In nucleotides, the CDR3 is TGTGCCAGCAGCCCCCGACAGGGAATAATAATCGGGGAGCTGTTTTTT.

This clone occurred a few times. The rearrangement links TRBV27 to TRBJ2-5, with D maybe TRBD1 (6 bases). This CDR3 is built from 13 residues. V was pared by 3 bases and J by 5 bases, with 10 bases between. Germline CDR1 is MNHEY and CDR2 is SMNVEV (reference sequence). For the CDR3, the DNA is TGTGCCAGCAGTTTCACAGGGTTGGAGACCCAGTACTTC. Encoded protein: CASSFTGLETQYF.

The chain couples TRBV4-2 to TRBJ1-2; D might be TRBD1 (6 bases). V gave up 0 bases and J gave up 8 bases, with 16 bases separating them. The CDR3 has 15 residues. Germline CDR1 and CDR2: LGHNA and YNFKEQ. The CDR3 nucleotides are TGTGCCAGCAGCCAAGATCTAGGGGGAGCGGGAGGCTACACCTTC. Residues: CASSQDLGGAGGYTF.

J is TRBJ2-3 and V is TRBV15; D is perhaps TRBD2 (5 bases). Germline V gene sequence: CDR1 LNHNV, CDR2 YYDKDF (reference sequence). Trimming shortened V by 1 base and J by 4 bases, and 12 bases separated the two germline ends. The CDR3 covers 15 residues. CDR3 bases: TGTGCCACCAGCAGAGGAGGGAGCCTCCCAGATACGCAGTATTTT. This gives the protein CATSRGGSLPDTQYF.

The gene calls are TRBV7-9 and TRBJ1-4, with TRBD1 matching over 8 bases. The CDR3 contains 15 residues. Germline CDR1 reads SEHNR; CDR2 reads FQNEAQ (reference sequence). V gave up 1 base and J gave up 3 bases; unmatched junction bases: 1. The CDR3, as DNA: TGTGCCAGCAGCTTAGAACAGGGGGCTAATGAAAAACTGTTTTTT. Its protein product is CASSLEQGANEKLFF.

As regards this clone: Within the sample, other DNA sequences also encode this same CDR3. The chain joins TRBV19 to TRBJ2-5, with D unclear. The germline CDR1 and CDR2 sequences are LNHDA and SQIVND (reference sequence). V was trimmed by 3 bases and J by 5 bases, leaving 4 bases between them. CDR3 length: 11 residues. DNA of the CDR3: TGTGCCAGTAGTATCAGGGAGACCCAGTACTTC. Protein product: CASSIRETQYF.

This sequence joins TRBV9 and TRBJ1-5, with no clear D. Per the germline V gene, CDR1 is SGDLS and CDR2 is YYNGEE. V lost 0 bases, J lost 0 bases, and 7 bases lay in between. The CDR3 length is 15 residues. CDR3 amino acids: CASSVGPYSNQPQHF. The CDR3 bases are TGTGCCAGCAGCGTAGGGCCATATAGCAATCAGCCCCAGCATTTT.

The chain links TRBV7-2 to TRBJ1-2, with 7 bases aligning to TRBD1. Germline CDR1 reads SGHTA; CDR2 reads FQGNSA. Trimming cost V 5 bases and J 4 bases; bases outside gene matches: 7. The CDR3 totals 14 residues. In DNA form, the CDR3 reads TGTGCCAGCAGCCCGAAGTCAGGGGGCTATGGCTACACCTTC. It is translated as CASSPKSGGYGYTF.

This clone has a handful of counts. The chain is built from TRBV4-2 and TRBJ2-7; TRBD2 might be the D (6 bases). Trimming cost V 0 bases and J 3 bases, with 12 bases left between them. Germline V gene sequence: CDR1 LGHNA, CDR2 YNFKEQ. The CDR3 consists of 15 residues. CDR3 DNA: TGTGCCAGCAGCCAAGATCCCGGAGGGGTCTACGAGCAGTACTTC. This codes for CASSQDPGGVYEQYF.

V gene TRBV11-3 combines with J gene TRBJ2-1; 11 nucleotides agree with TRBD2. J lost 6 bases, V lost 1 base, and 2 bases had no gene match. Germline CDR1 SGHNT, CDR2 YENEEA. This CDR3 has 15 amino acids. The CDR3 sequence: CASSLVSGRANEQFF. The CDR3 DNA follows: TGTGCCAGCAGCTTAGTTAGCGGGAGGGCCAATGAGCAGTTCTTC.

V usage is TRBV4-3 and J usage is TRBJ2-7; D is possibly TRBD2 (5 bases). V lost 2 bases and J 3 bases, leaving 20 bases between the germline ends. Germline assignment: CDR1 LGHNA and CDR2 YSLEER. The CDR3 has 17 residues. The CDR3 nucleotides read TGCGCCAGCAGCCAATCGTTACCGGGATCAAGATACTACGAGCAGTACTTC. Its translation is CASSQSLPGSRYYEQYF.

This clone came up a few times. The CDR3 coding sequence is TGTGCCTGGAGTGTACAGGACGAACGAAGCGAGCAGTACTTC. Translating it yields CAWSVQDERSEQYF. The chain employs TRBV30 and TRBJ2-7, with D possibly matching TRBD1 (5 bases). The germline CDR1 and CDR2 sequences are GTSNPN and SVGIG (reference sequence). The CDR3 contains 14 residues. V shed 0 bases and J shed 6 bases, with 15 bases lying between them.

The V and J genes are TRBV18 and TRBJ1-1; TRBD1 is a possible D gene (6 bases). CDR3 size: 14 residues. Trimming took 5 bases from V and 3 from J, leaving 13 bases between them. From germline, CDR1 is KGHSH and CDR2 LQKENI. CDR3 sequence reads: CASSDYRDYTEAFF. DNA for the CDR3: TGTGCCAGCTCAGATTACAGGGATTACACTGAAGCTTTCTTT.

This sequence joins TRBV6-2 or TRBV6-3 and TRBJ1-1, with a tentative D call TRBD1 (6 bases). This CDR3 has 17 residues. V gave up 0 bases and J gave up 4 bases, with 18 bases separating them. Germline values: CDR1 MNHEY, CDR2 SVGEGT. CDR3 loop: CASSYSEHRVAATEAFF. CDR3 DNA: TGTGCCAGCAGTTACTCGGAACACAGGGTGGCTGCCACTGAAGCTTTCTTT.

V gene TRBV6-5 combines with J gene TRBJ1-2; 9 bases are shared with TRBD1. V gave up 2 bases and J gave up 2 bases; unmatched junction bases: 6. The CDR3 sequence is 16 residues long. Germline CDR1 is MNHEY and CDR2 is SVGAGI. This CDR3 is CASSYTGGRGNYGYTF. CDR3 sequence (DNA): TGTGCCAGCAGTTACACAGGGGGCCGGGGCAACTATGGCTACACCTTC.

This rearrangement joins TRBV7-9 to TRBJ1-1, with TRBD1 matching 10 bases. This CDR3 has 19 residues. The germline gives CDR1 SEHNR, CDR2 FQNEAQ (reference sequence). The J segment lost 3 bases and the V segment lost 5 bases, leaving 18 bases of the junction unmatched. CDR3 protein: CASSTTHRGLGTGDTEAFF. The DNA for the CDR3 is TGTGCCAGCAGCACCACCCATCGAGGTCTCGGGACAGGGGACACTGAAGCTTTCTTT.

This chain links TRBV30 with TRBJ1-5, with 7 bases that match TRBD1. V gave up 2 bases and J gave up 3 bases; unmatched junction bases: 13. This CDR3 comprises 17 residues. Germline V lookup: CDR1 GTSNPN, CDR2 SVGIG (reference sequence). The CDR3 DNA reads as TGTGCCTGGAGTTCTGCCCTTGGGACAGTGATCAATCAGCCCCAGCATTTT. Encoded protein: CAWSSALGTVINQPQHF.

The chain is built from TRBV6-1 and TRBJ1-5, with D uncertain. This CDR3 comprises 14 residues. V was clipped by 2 bases and J by 4 bases, with 9 bases between them. Germline CDR1 is MNHNS and CDR2 is SASEGT. The CDR3 DNA is TGTGCCAGCAGTGAATGGGCGGGTAATCAGCCCCAGCATTTT. This codes for CASSEWAGNQPQHF.

This chain's CDR3 is CSASSRATEAFF. CDR3 coding DNA: TGCAGTGCTAGTTCCAGGGCCACTGAAGCTTTCTTT. The rearrangement joins TRBV20-1 to TRBJ1-1, with D perhaps matching TRBD1 (5 bases). This CDR3 comprises 12 residues. The V end lost 3 bases, the J end lost 4 bases, and 9 bases lay between the germline ends. CDR1 is DFQATT, CDR2 SNEGSKA, per germline (reference sequence).

J is TRBJ1-2 and V is TRBV27; D possibly corresponds to TRBD1 (5 bases). The CDR3 covers 17 residues. V dropped 8 bases and J dropped 2 bases, with 24 bases sitting between them. Looked up from germline, CDR1 is MNHEY and CDR2 is SMNVEV (reference sequence). CDR3 DNA: TGTGCCAGCGGGCCGGTATCGGTGACAGCTATAAACTATGGCTACACCTTC. Residues: CASGPVSVTAINYGYTF.

This sequence joins TRBV9 and TRBJ2-1; 8 nucleotides match TRBD1. V lost 4 bases and J lost 4; bases outside the gene matches: 7. CDR1 and CDR2 (germline): SGDLS, YYNGEE. The CDR3 extends over 15 amino acids. The CDR3 nucleotides read TGTGCCAGCAGCCCGGACAGGGCACAGTACAATGAGCAGTTCTTC. Protein: CASSPDRAQYNEQFF. Filled out from reference TRBV9 and TRBJ2-1, the complete variable domain reads DSGVTQTPKHLITATGQRVTLRCSPRSGDLSVYWYQQSLDQGLQFLIQYYNGEERAKGNILERFSAQQFPDLHSELNLSSLELGDSALYFCASSPDRAQYNEQFFGPGTRLTVL.

The chain joins TRBV19 to TRBJ2-7; 7 nucleotides align to TRBD2. CDR3 size: 15 residues. V shed 6 bases, J shed 1 base, and the junction held 9 bases outside the gene matches. Per the germline V gene, CDR1 is LNHDA and CDR2 is SQIVND (reference sequence). The CDR3 sequence is CASRVGGGMSYEQYF. The DNA for the CDR3 is TGTGCCAGTAGGGTCGGCGGGGGTATGTCCTACGAGCAGTACTTC.

The V gene is TRBV18, the J gene TRBJ2-7; maybe TRBD1 (6 bases). The CDR3 contains 11 residues. CDR1 and CDR2 from the germline V gene are KGHSH and LQKENI. V was shortened by 3 bases and J by 6 bases, with 6 bases between the two germline ends. CDR3: CASSPGAEQYF. In nucleotides, the CDR3 is TGTGCCAGCTCACCGGGGGCCGAGCAGTACTTC.

This clone was seen a single time. V is TRBV2 and J is TRBJ2-3; tentatively, D is TRBD1 (6 bases). V lost 10 bases to trimming and J lost 0 bases, with 14 bases between them. The CDR3 is made up of 14 amino acids. CDR1 is SNHLY, CDR2 FYNNEI, per germline. CDR3: CANLRDRSTDTQYF. In DNA, the CDR3 is TGTGCCAATCTCAGAGACAGGAGCACAGATACGCAGTATTTT.

In this sample, this clone turned up a few times. This chain connects TRBV5-1 to TRBJ2-1; 7 nucleotides match TRBD2. Trimming removed 4 bases from V and 5 bases from J; junction bases left unmatched: 3. CDR1 and CDR2 (germline): SGHRS, YFSETQ. The CDR3 loop spans 13 amino acids. The CDR3: CASSPTSDNEQFF. In nucleotides, the CDR3 is TGCGCCAGCAGCCCTACTAGCGACAATGAGCAGTTCTTC.

This clone was observed a handful of times. V gene TRBV7-8 combines with J gene TRBJ1-6; 7 nucleotides agree with TRBD1. This CDR3 contains 16 residues. The J segment lost 6 bases and the V segment lost 1 base, leaving 6 bases of the junction unmatched. Germline loops: CDR1 SGHVS, CDR2 FQNEAQ. CDR3: CASSLDRQGGNSPLHF. CDR3 bases: TGTGCCAGCAGCTTAGATCGACAGGGTGGTAATTCACCCCTCCACTTT.

This chain connects TRBV5-1 to TRBJ2-7; 15 bases map to TRBD2. Germline assignment: CDR1 SGHRS and CDR2 YFSETQ. The CDR3 contains 18 residues. V shed 2 bases and J 2 bases; nucleotides not matched to a gene: 8. The CDR3 protein is CASSFRTSGGVQTYEQYF. The CDR3 DNA follows: TGCGCCAGCAGCTTCCGGACTAGCGGGGGGGTTCAAACCTACGAGCAGTACTTC.